This TCR beta chain was captured by sequencing in a study of HIV-infected patients and healthy controls. Study-wide findings and caveats: The seeming recovery of the Gini index after therapy in HIV-infected patients vanished in size-matched data. The diversity differences were not explained by slight age and sex differences between study cohorts.

V dropped 3 bases and J dropped 4 bases, with 16 bases sitting between them. There are 15 residues in the CDR3. CDR1 and CDR2 from the germline V gene are DFQATT and SNEGSKA (reference sequence). No cell fractionation was done, so the repertoire covers all unsorted peripheral blood T cells. Around 0.5 ug RNA was reverse transcribed with alpha and beta constant-region primers. Each of the alpha and beta chains got its own library through chain-specific third strand synthesis with indices. The cDNA received a 5' RACE adapter containing a random hexamer plus an SP2 sequencing primer site. Using its own MiXCR run on the 5' RACE reads, TCRdb lists one record per CDR3 protein. The table includes around 15,000 distinct CDR3 sequences, roughly 7.5% detected once. This clonotype occurred once. The antigen remains unidentified.

This chain uses TRBV20-1 with TRBJ2-1; no clear D gene. The sequenced material came from blood. The sequence came from an adult in good health. The CDR3 loop is CSARVKTLLYNEQFF. Here the CDR3 DNA reads TGCAGTGCTAGGGTAAAGACCCTACTTTACAATGAGCAGTTCTTC.